Shown below are 14 T cell receptor beta chains from a single sample sequenced in a study of CD8+ T cells in alopecia areata. Extracted from the samples, RNA was reverse transcribed into cDNA to serve as the sequencing template. Produced via immunoSEQ multiplex PCR; TCRdb's table is partial and in-frame only. Here the sample spans 150,000 to 190,000 clones, around half being singletons. Here the sequenced sample was CD8+ T cells sorted from blood, taken at week 0. These receptors all stem from a human donor with alopecia areata.

This clone has only a few counts. DNA for the CDR3: TGTGCCAGCAGCTTATTGGGTTTTGGCTATGGCTACACCTTC. Residues: CASSLLGFGYGYTF. The chain uses TRBV13 and TRBJ1-2, with D unresolved. Germline assignment: CDR1 PRHDT and CDR2 FYEKMQ (reference sequence). V was pared by 2 bases and J by 4 bases, with 11 bases between. The CDR3 spans 14 residues.

This clone was recorded a few times. The chain couples TRBV11-2 to TRBJ2-7; the D gene is possibly TRBD1 (5 bases). The CDR3 totals 15 residues. CDR1 SGHAT and CDR2 FQNNGV come from the germline V gene. V was pared by 5 bases and J by 1 base, with 15 bases between. CDR3 nucleotides: TGTGCCAGCAGCCTTGGGGCAGAGAGGTCCTACGAGCAGTACTTC. Its translation: CASSLGAERSYEQYF.

The chain uses TRBV5-6 and TRBJ2-1; D ambiguous. Germline V gene lookup returns CDR1 SGHDT and CDR2 YYEEEE. The CDR3 has 14 amino acids. Between the trimmed V and J ends, which lost 1 base and 4 bases, there was a span of 9 bases. The CDR3 sequence is CASSLLGDYNEQFF. The CDR3 DNA follows: TGTGCCAGCAGCTTGTTGGGTGATTACAATGAGCAGTTCTTC.

This clone was recorded once. J is TRBJ2-3 and V is TRBV11-2; D call uncertain. V was shortened by 1 base and J by 0 bases, with 11 bases between the two germline ends. CDR1 is SGHAT, CDR2 FQNNGV, per germline. The length of the CDR3 is 16 residues. The CDR3 nucleotides are TGTGCCAGCAGCTTAGTAGGAACGCTCAGCACAGATACGCAGTATTTT. As protein: CASSLVGTLSTDTQYF.

This clone appeared a few times. V is TRBV4-2 and J is TRBJ2-2, with D possibly called TRBD1 or TRBD2 (5 bases each). From germline, CDR1 is LGHNA and CDR2 YNFKEQ. CDR3 size: 15 residues. V was cut by 4 bases and J by 1 base, with 10 bases left in between. CDR3 bases: TGTGCCAGCAGCCTTAGGGACGAGAACACCGGGGAGCTGTTTTTT. Its protein is CASSLRDENTGELFF.

The J gene is TRBJ2-7, the V gene TRBV9; 11 bases map to TRBD1. This CDR3 has 14 residues. V lost 0 bases to trimming and J lost 6 bases; unmatched junction nucleotides: 2. Germline V gene lookup returns CDR1 SGDLS and CDR2 YYNGEE. The CDR3 DNA reads TGTGCCAGCAGCGTAGGGACAGGGGGCTTCGAGCAGTACTTC. Translation gives CASSVGTGGFEQYF.

This clone was observed a single time. CDR3 DNA: TGTGCCAGCTCGGGTGGTTCCGGGGAGCTGTTTTTT. This encodes CASSGGSGELFF. The chain couples TRBV13 to TRBJ2-2; no definite D call. Trimming stripped 8 bases from V and 6 bases from J, with 10 bases between. Germline CDR1 reads PRHDT; CDR2 reads FYEKMQ (reference sequence). This CDR3 contains 12 residues.

The V gene is TRBV29-1, the J gene TRBJ2-1; D unresolved. Trimming stripped 5 bases from V and 9 bases from J, with 8 bases between. Per the germline V gene, CDR1 is SQVTM and CDR2 is ANQGSEA. The CDR3 consists of 10 residues. The CDR3 is CSVSSVEQFF. In nucleotides, the CDR3 is TGCAGCGTTTCTTCAGTTGAGCAGTTCTTC.

The chain combines TRBV9 with TRBJ2-1; 8 bases fit TRBD1. Germline CDR1 SGDLS, CDR2 YYNGEE. This CDR3 has 15 residues. The J segment lost 4 bases and the V segment lost 3 bases, leaving 6 bases of the junction unmatched. In DNA form, the CDR3 reads TGTGCCAGCAGCGAACGGGACAGGACATACAATGAGCAGTTCTTC. Amino acids: CASSERDRTYNEQFF.

This chain uses TRBV6-5 with TRBJ1-2; weak D call: TRBD1 (5 bases). The V end was cut by 0 bases, the J end by 4 bases, with 9 bases between. The CDR3 loop spans 14 amino acids. Germline lookup yields CDR1 MNHEY and CDR2 SVGAGI. This CDR3 is CASSYSGTVYGYTF. The CDR3, as DNA: TGTGCCAGCAGTTACTCCGGGACCGTCTATGGCTACACCTTC.

The J gene is TRBJ2-7, the V gene TRBV7-9, with a possible D match to TRBD2 (5 bases). The germline V gene has CDR1 SEHNR and CDR2 FQNEAQ (reference sequence). The CDR3 runs to 12 residues. Trimming shortened V by 6 bases and J by 6 bases, and 12 bases separated the two germline ends. The CDR3 region is CASSPGNGEQYF. The CDR3 DNA reads as TGTGCCAGCAGTCCCGGGAACGGCGAGCAGTACTTC.

The V and J genes are TRBV7-8 and TRBJ2-3, with D possibly matching TRBD2 (6 bases). Deletions cut 3 bases from V and 3 bases from J, with 16 bases between. This CDR3 has 16 residues. Germline V gene data show CDR1 as SGHVS and CDR2 as FQNEAQ. The CDR3 DNA follows: TGTGCCAGCAGCTTCCTTGGGGTAGCGGCTACAGATACGCAGTATTTT. Its protein product is CASSFLGVAATDTQYF.

This chain's CDR3 is CAWSVAAGRNTEAFF. Written as DNA, the CDR3 is TGTGCCTGGAGTGTAGCGGCAGGGCGGAACACTGAAGCTTTCTTT. J is TRBJ1-1 and V is TRBV30; perhaps TRBD1 as D (5 bases). The V end lost 0 bases, the J end lost 1 base, and 12 bases lay between the germline ends. The CDR3 totals 15 residues. CDR1 is GTSNPN and CDR2 is SVGIG in the germline V gene (reference sequence).

The V gene is TRBV7-3, the J gene TRBJ2-7; 7 positions match TRBD1. There are 15 residues in the CDR3. The germline V gene encodes CDR1 SGHTA and CDR2 FQGTGA. The trim removed 5 bases at V and 5 bases at J, leaving 12 bases unmatched. The CDR3 here is CASSQSDRVTDEQYF. The CDR3 nucleotides are TGTGCCAGCAGCCAAAGTGACAGGGTCACAGACGAGCAGTACTTC.